The 20 T cell receptor beta chains in this list originate from one sample, sequenced in a study of blood T cell repertoires in COVID-19. Assay: immunoSEQ multiplex PCR; the TCRdb copy retains only in-frame clones and omits some. Of about 170,000 clones listed, 85% to 90% are singletons. Sequencing was carried out using peripheral blood. Every receptor here comes from a woman of 80 years or more in a cohort sampled during active or convalescent COVID-19.

The rearrangement joins TRBV25-1 to TRBJ2-1; D is perhaps TRBD2 (5 bases). Trimming removed 5 bases at V and 4 bases at J, with 9 bases between. CDR1 MGHDK and CDR2 SYGVNS come from the germline V gene. The CDR3 is 13 amino acids. The CDR3 DNA is TGTGCCAGCAGTTTAGGAGGTTACAATGAGCAGTTCTTC. The encoded protein is CASSLGGYNEQFF. Using reference TRBV25-1 and TRBJ2-1 for the parts outside the CDR3, the full variable domain is EADIYQTPRYLVIGTGKKITLECSQTMGHDKMYWYQQDPGMELHLIHYSYGVNSTEKGDLSSESTVSRIRTEHFPLTLESARPSHTSQYLCASSLGGYNEQFFGPGTRLTVL.

This clone appeared a single time. This chain uses TRBV5-1 with TRBJ1-1, with D unclear. Trimming took off 3 bases at V and 3 bases at J, with 12 bases between the two ends. CDR1 and CDR2 from the germline V gene are SGHRS and YFSETQ. CDR3 length: 14 amino acids. CDR3 in amino acids: CASSSLREYTEAFF. The CDR3 coding sequence is TGCGCCAGCAGCTCCCTGCGAGAATACACTGAAGCTTTCTTT. Together with reference TRBV5-1 and TRBJ1-1, the CDR3 gives the full variable domain: KAGVTQTPRYLIKTRGQQVTLSCSPISGHRSVSWYQQTPGQGLQFLFEYFSETQRNKGNFPGRFSGRQFSNSRSEMNVSTLELGDSALYLCASSSLREYTEAFFGQGTRLTVV.

This clone was seen a handful of times. The chain links TRBV11-2 to TRBJ2-2, with 7 bases identical to TRBD1. The CDR3 has 15 residues. V was pared by 5 bases and J by 2 bases, with 5 bases of the junction left unmatched. Germline CDR1 reads SGHAT; CDR2 reads FQNNGV. The CDR3 loop reads CASSPRQGNTGELFF. As DNA, the CDR3 is TGTGCCAGCAGCCCAAGACAGGGAAACACCGGGGAGCTGTTTTTT.

The CDR3 nucleotides read TGTGCCAGCAGTCTCGGGACAGGGGTTTCCTATGGCTACACCTTC. Translated: CASSLGTGVSYGYTF. The rearrangement links TRBV28 to TRBJ1-2, with 10 bases fitting TRBD1. J gave up 4 bases and V 5 bases, and 7 bases lay outside the gene matches. Germline V gene lookup returns CDR1 MDHEN and CDR2 SYDVKM. This CDR3 comprises 15 residues.

The chain has TRBV7-9 and TRBJ1-4, with 8 bases identical to TRBD1. The junction had 7 bases not matched to a gene; V was cut back by 2 bases and J by 2 bases. CDR1 is SEHNR, CDR2 FQNEAQ, per germline (reference sequence). The CDR3 totals 17 residues. CDR3 DNA sequence: TGTGCCAGCAGCTTAAGCCCCGGACAGGGCACTAATGAAAAACTGTTTTTT. Residues: CASSLSPGQGTNEKLFF.

This chain links TRBV10-2 with TRBJ1-2; 12 nucleotides line up with TRBD1. In germline, CDR1 is WSHSY, CDR2 SAAADI. The junction had 5 bases not matched to a gene; V was cut back by 2 bases and J by 4 bases. The CDR3 extends over 16 amino acids. The CDR3 bases are TGCGCCAGCAGTGAGCGGGGGACAGGGGGCCCCTATGGCTACACCTTC. It codes for CASSERGTGGPYGYTF.

There are a few counts of this clone. V usage is TRBV4-3 and J usage is TRBJ1-1; a weak D match, TRBD1 (5 bases). Germline assignment: CDR1 LGHNA and CDR2 YSLEER. This CDR3 region has 13 residues. V shed 6 bases and J shed 7 bases, with 15 bases lying between them. Here the CDR3 reads CASSRRGGNEAFF. CDR3 in DNA: TGCGCCAGCAGTAGGAGGGGCGGAAATGAAGCTTTCTTT.

The chain employs TRBV29-1 and TRBJ2-6; maybe TRBD1 (6 bases). V gave up 8 bases and J gave up 0 bases, with 14 bases separating them. The CDR3 consists of 15 residues. CDR1 is SQVTM and CDR2 is ANQGSEA in the germline V gene. CDR3 DNA sequence: TGCAGCATCCGGGACACGGTCTCTGGGGCCAACGTCCTGACTTTC. Protein product: CSIRDTVSGANVLTF.

CDR3 sequence: CASSLDLEGTQYF. CDR3 nucleotides: TGTGCCAGCAGCTTAGATCTAGAAGGGACCCAGTACTTC. V gene TRBV11-3 combines with J gene TRBJ2-5, with D unresolved. V gave up 0 bases and J gave up 7 bases, with 9 bases separating them. CDR1 is SGHNT, CDR2 YENEEA, per germline. The CDR3 sequence is 13 residues long.

This chain links TRBV5-1 with TRBJ1-5, with 7 bases that match TRBD1. The CDR3 has 15 residues. Germline V gene sequence: CDR1 SGHRS, CDR2 YFSETQ. J gave up 5 bases and V 0 bases, and 5 bases lay outside the gene matches. This CDR3 is CASSLAGDRDQPQHF. Written as DNA, the CDR3 is TGCGCCAGCAGCTTGGCCGGCGACAGGGATCAGCCCCAGCATTTT.

The chain combines TRBV5-6 with TRBJ1-5, with D tentatively TRBD1 (6 bases). CDR3 length: 16 residues. Germline V gene lookup returns CDR1 SGHDT and CDR2 YYEEEE. Trimming took 4 bases from V and 1 from J, leaving 15 bases between them. The DNA of the CDR3 is TGTGCCAGCAGCCACAGGGTCGCGCTAAGCAATCAGCCCCAGCATTTT. Its protein product is CASSHRVALSNQPQHF.

This chain links TRBV6-2 or TRBV6-3 with TRBJ2-1; D is unresolved. Germline CDR1 and CDR2: MNHEY and SVGEGT. The CDR3 is made up of 14 amino acids. Trimming removed 2 bases at V and 3 bases at J, with 8 bases between. Here the CDR3 reads CASSYPGYYNEQFF. CDR3 bases: TGTGCCAGCAGTTACCCCGGGTACTACAATGAGCAGTTCTTC.

V usage is TRBV7-9 and J usage is TRBJ1-5, with a tentative D call TRBD1 (5 bases). V gave up 5 bases and J gave up 2 bases, with 13 bases separating them. Germline CDR1 is SEHNR and CDR2 is FQNEAQ (reference sequence). CDR3 length: 15 amino acids. CDR3 nucleotide sequence: TGTGCCAGCAGCGCGGGACGCTTCGGCAATCAGCCCCAGCATTTT. Translation gives CASSAGRFGNQPQHF.

V gene TRBV7-9 combines with J gene TRBJ2-3, with 14 bases that match TRBD2. V trimming: 5 bases; J trimming: 8 bases; junction bases outside the gene matches: 9. The CDR3 sequence is 16 residues long. CDR1 is SEHNR, CDR2 FQNEAQ, per germline (reference sequence). CDR3 DNA sequence: TGTGCCAGCAGCCCCAGACTAGCGGGAGGGCCAGGTACGCAGTATTTT. Its protein product is CASSPRLAGGPGTQYF.

This rearrangement joins TRBV28 to TRBJ1-4; D is ambiguous. The CDR3 totals 15 residues. The germline gives CDR1 MDHEN, CDR2 SYDVKM. Between the trimmed V and J ends, which lost 3 bases and 0 bases, there was a span of 8 bases. CDR3 DNA: TGTGCCAGCAGTTTCGGCGGTGCAACTAATGAAAAACTGTTTTTT. This codes for CASSFGGATNEKLFF.

The chain recombines TRBV11-3 with TRBJ1-2; D may be TRBD1 (6 bases). The V gene's germline CDR1 is SGHNT and CDR2 YENEEA. CDR3 length: 15 residues. Trimming pared 0 bases from V and 8 bases from J, leaving 16 bases between. CDR3 region: CASSLDRDRTRGYTF. The CDR3 DNA is TGTGCCAGCAGCTTAGACCGCGACAGGACGAGGGGCTACACCTTC.

The chain recombines TRBV7-2 with TRBJ1-6, with TRBD1 identical over 7 bases. V lost 5 bases and J lost 17; bases outside the gene matches: 9. There are 12 residues in the CDR3. Looked up from germline, CDR1 is SGHTA and CDR2 is FQGNSA. The CDR3 is CASSLADRTVHF. The DNA of the CDR3 is TGTGCCAGCAGCCTGGCGGACAGGACCGTCCACTTT.

This clone came up a few times. The rearrangement uses TRBV3-1 (or the pseudogene TRBV3-2) and TRBJ2-7, with 10 bases that match TRBD2. This CDR3 is built from 16 residues. Germline V gene lookup returns CDR1 LGHDT and CDR2 YNNKEL (reference sequence). V gave up 3 bases and J gave up 1 base; unmatched junction bases: 6. The CDR3 bases are TGTGCCAGCAGCCACCACGGACTAGCGGTTTCCTACGAGCAGTACTTC. This gives the protein CASSHHGLAVSYEQYF.

As for this clone: Other nucleotide sequences from this sample produce the same CDR3. The chain employs TRBV12-5 and TRBJ2-3; 7 positions agree with TRBD2. V was pared by 0 bases and J by 2 bases, with 2 bases of the junction left unmatched. The germline V gene has CDR1 LGHNT and CDR2 FRNRAP. The CDR3 loop spans 15 amino acids. The CDR3 nucleotides are TGTGCTAGTGGTTTGGTGGCGGGGGTCACAGATACGCAGTATTTT. It yields the protein CASGLVAGVTDTQYF.

Only a few counts were recorded for this clone. This chain links TRBV7-9 with TRBJ2-7; D might be TRBD1 (5 bases). Trimming cost V 6 bases and J 3 bases, with 15 bases left between them. CDR3 length equals 14 residues. The germline gives CDR1 SEHNR, CDR2 FQNEAQ (reference sequence). The CDR3 sequence is CASRIDSNHYEQYF. DNA for the CDR3: TGTGCCAGCAGGATCGACAGCAACCACTACGAGCAGTACTTC.